This T cell receptor (beta chain) was captured by sequencing in a study of cytomegalovirus exposure and HLA in healthy donors. General study results and limits: Highly shared variants forming one cluster were likely a sequencing artifact. Highest at DRB1 and lowest at HLA-C, TCR association rates differed among HLA loci in a later analysis.

From germline, CDR1 is SGHRS and CDR2 YFSETQ. The length of the CDR3 is 15 residues. Trimming cost V 1 base and J 4 bases; bases outside gene matches: 5. This PCR relied on a set of 60 Vbeta primers and 13 Jbeta primers. Sequenced by immunoSEQ multiplex PCR; TCRdb stores in-frame clones only, minus some. Counted here are some 89,000 clones, 80% to 90% occurring once; the ten biggest clones make up approximately 1.9%. A remark on this clone: Antigen: not known.

The chain employs TRBV5-1 and TRBJ2-1; 7 bases fit TRBD2. This clonotype was sampled from a woman aged 25-40 years in good health and CMV-seronegative. Sequenced: PBMCs. The chain's CDR3 is CASSLYSSGYNEQFF. The CDR3 region has the DNA TGCGCCAGCAGCTTGTATTCTAGCGGTTACAATGAGCAGTTCTTC.